One sample yielded the 21 T cell receptor beta chains listed below, sequenced in a study of HIV-infected patients and healthy controls. cDNA was made from approximately 500 ng RNA using alpha and beta constant primers. Each of the alpha and beta chains got its own library through chain-specific third strand synthesis with indices. TCRdb itself ran the 5' RACE reads through MiXCR, one entry per CDR3 protein. The data contain approximately 13,000 distinct CDR3 sequences, less than 15% of them singletons. Roughly three months, about 14 weeks, into antiretroviral therapy, follow-up blood was collected. Whole blood was used without fractionation, so all unsorted peripheral T cells were included. This sample comprised blood, obtained during antiretroviral therapy. These receptors came from an adult with HIV infection. The donor label of this sample is uncertain.

This clonotype has just a few counts. This chain links TRBV7-9 with TRBJ2-1, with 8 bases that match TRBD1. Germline V gene data show CDR1 as SEHNR and CDR2 as FQNEAQ (reference sequence). The V segment lost 1 base and the J segment 5 bases; nucleotides outside the gene matches: 4. The length of the CDR3 is 15 residues. As DNA, the CDR3 is TGTGCCAGCAGCTTAGGGACAGGGACCCACAATGAGCAGTTCTTC. Translating it yields CASSLGTGTHNEQFF. The entire variable domain, with the rest obtained from reference TRBV7-9 and TRBJ2-1, is as follows: DTGVSQNPRHKITKRGQNVTFRCDPISEHNRLYWYRQTLGQGPEFLTYFQNEAQLEKSRLLSDRFSAERPKGSFSTLEIQRTEQGDSAMYLCASSLGTGTHNEQFFGPGTRLTVL.

This clonotype showed up many times. This chain links TRBV10-2 with TRBJ2-2; tentative D call: TRBD1 (6 bases). Trimming took 5 bases from V and 1 from J, leaving 8 bases between them. CDR1 WSHSY and CDR2 SAAADI come from the germline V gene. The length of the CDR3 is 14 residues. As DNA, the CDR3 is TGCGCCAGCAGTCGAGGGGGGAACACCGGGGAGCTGTTTTTT. This sequence encodes CASSRGGNTGELFF.

This clonotype has ten or more counts. The rearrangement uses TRBV29-1 and TRBJ2-5; tentatively, D is TRBD1 (5 bases). The length of the CDR3 is 11 residues. V lost 5 bases, J lost 5 bases, and 9 bases lay in between. Germline lookup yields CDR1 SQVTM and CDR2 ANQGSEA. Written as DNA, the CDR3 is TGCAGCGTTCGCTGGGGCGAGACCCAGTACTTC. Its protein product is CSVRWGETQYF.

This clonotype was counted at least ten times. The V gene is TRBV5-5, the J gene TRBJ2-1; 11 bases are shared with TRBD1. Germline trimming cut 4 bases from V and 4 bases from J; bases unmatched to any gene: 4. CDR1 SGHKS and CDR2 YYEKEE come from the germline V gene (reference sequence). The length of the CDR3 is 15 residues. The CDR3 is CASSTGTGGYNEQFF. DNA for the CDR3: TGTGCCAGCAGCACCGGGACAGGGGGGTACAATGAGCAGTTCTTC.

The chain carries TRBV18 and TRBJ2-7, with 8 bases that match TRBD1. V was pared by 2 bases and J by 6 bases, with 9 bases of the junction left unmatched. CDR3 size: 15 residues. Germline CDR1 is KGHSH and CDR2 is LQKENI. The CDR3: CASSPNRQGQGEQYF. The CDR3 nucleotides are TGTGCCAGCTCACCAAACAGACAGGGGCAGGGCGAGCAGTACTTC. The whole variable domain, remainder taken from reference TRBV18 and TRBJ2-7, is NAGVMQNPRHLVRRRGQEARLRCSPMKGHSHVYWYRQLPEEGLKFMVYLQKENIIDESGMPKERFSAEFPKEGPSILRIQQVVRGDSAAYFCASSPNRQGQGEQYFGPGTRLTVT.

This clonotype was picked up many times. This rearrangement joins TRBV6-1 to TRBJ2-3; D may be TRBD2 (6 bases). Between the trimmed V and J ends, which lost 1 base and 0 bases, there was a span of 11 bases. The CDR3 is 16 amino acids. Looked up from germline, CDR1 is MNHNS and CDR2 is SASEGT. The CDR3 nucleotides read TGTGCCAGCAGTGAAGTATTCGGGGGAAGCACAGATACGCAGTATTTT. It encodes CASSEVFGGSTDTQYF.

Remarks on this clonotype: A much larger clonotype is one base distant, so this may be a read error. This chain joins TRBV5-1 and TRBJ2-5, with a weak D call TRBD2 (5 bases). Looked up from germline, CDR1 is SGHRS and CDR2 is YFSETQ. This CDR3 comprises 12 residues. The V end lost 1 base, the J end lost 8 bases, and 9 bases lay between the germline ends. In DNA, the CDR3 is TGCGCCAGCAGCTTGCAACGGGATACCCAGTACTTC. Its protein product is CASSLQRDTQYF.

This clonotype was detected ten times or more. The rearrangement links TRBV7-9 to TRBJ2-5; D may be TRBD1 (5 bases). This CDR3 has 13 residues. Germline V lookup: CDR1 SEHNR, CDR2 FQNEAQ (reference sequence). Trimming took 5 bases from V and 3 from J, leaving 10 bases between them. CDR3 in amino acids: CASSPTEKETQYF. The CDR3, as DNA: TGTGCCAGCAGCCCGACAGAGAAAGAGACCCAGTACTTC.

There are many counts of this clonotype. The CDR3 nucleotides are TGTGCCAGCAGCCAAGATTCGAGCGGGGCTAGCACAGATACGCAGTATTTT. This encodes CASSQDSSGASTDTQYF. This chain links TRBV3-1 with TRBJ2-3, with 7 bases aligning to TRBD2. From germline, CDR1 is LGHDT and CDR2 YNNKEL (reference sequence). Trimming at V came to 0 bases and at J to 0 bases, leaving 6 bases not matched to a gene. The CDR3 loop spans 17 amino acids.

In this sample, this clonotype turned up a few times. This chain links TRBV5-5 with TRBJ2-3, with D possibly being TRBD1 or TRBD2 (5 bases each). Germline CDR1 and CDR2: SGHKS and YYEKEE (reference sequence). With 4 bases removed from V and 4 bases from J, the gap between germline ends came to 19 bases. There are 16 residues in the CDR3. As DNA, the CDR3 is TGTGCCAGCAGCAACGGGGTCCAGGGATGGTCAGATACGCAGTATTTT. Residues: CASSNGVQGWSDTQYF.

The V and J genes are TRBV10-3 and TRBJ2-2; maybe TRBD1 (6 bases). The V gene lost 6 bases and the J gene lost 0 bases, with 11 bases spanning the gap. The CDR3 runs 15 residues. Germline CDR1 is ENHRY and CDR2 is SYGVKD. CDR3 DNA sequence: TGTGCCATCAGAAGGACAGTCGCGAACACCGGGGAGCTGTTTTTT. It encodes CAIRRTVANTGELFF.

In its sample, this clonotype was seen many times. As DNA, the CDR3 is TGCAGTGCTAGATCTTCAGGACAGGTTTACAATGAGCAGTTCTTC. It codes for CSARSSGQVYNEQFF. The chain uses TRBV20-1 and TRBJ2-1; 7 nucleotides line up with TRBD1. From germline, CDR1 is DFQATT and CDR2 SNEGSKA (reference sequence). Trimming at V came to 2 bases and at J to 4 bases, leaving 8 bases not matched to a gene. The CDR3 is 15 residues long.

The V call is TRBV18, the J call TRBJ2-3; 8 bases align to TRBD1. The V gene end was trimmed by 3 bases and the J gene end by 6 bases; junction bases not matched to a gene: 5. CDR1 is KGHSH and CDR2 is LQKENI in the germline V gene. The CDR3 is made up of 14 amino acids. DNA for the CDR3: TGTGCCAGCTCACCTAGACAGGGGATGGATACGCAGTATTTT. Translating it yields CASSPRQGMDTQYF.

This chain uses TRBV14 with TRBJ2-3; TRBD2 is a possible D gene (7 bases). The CDR3 consists of 15 residues. Germline V gene data show CDR1 as SGHDN and CDR2 as FVKESK. Between the trimmed V and J ends, which lost 5 bases and 3 bases, there was a span of 15 bases. The DNA of the CDR3 is TGTGCCAGCAGCACGCGGGGGCCGGGGACAGATACGCAGTATTTT. Residues: CASSTRGPGTDTQYF.

This clonotype was counted many times. The CDR3 is CASSSIGTEYEQYF. CDR3 bases: TGTGCCAGCAGTTCCATCGGGACAGAATACGAGCAGTACTTC. The chain uses TRBV6-5 and TRBJ2-7, with TRBD1 identical over 7 bases. The J segment lost 4 bases and the V segment lost 4 bases, leaving 7 bases of the junction unmatched. Germline values: CDR1 MNHEY, CDR2 SVGAGI. CDR3 length equals 14 residues.

The chain employs TRBV5-4 and TRBJ2-3; D unresolved. Germline V gene sequence: CDR1 SGHNT, CDR2 YYREEE (reference sequence). With 1 base removed from V and 2 bases from J, the gap between germline ends came to 8 bases. CDR3 length: 14 residues. The chain's CDR3 is CASSLRLDTDTQYF. In DNA, the CDR3 is TGTGCCAGCAGCTTGCGCCTAGACACAGATACGCAGTATTTT.

This clonotype came up many times. CDR3 sequence (DNA): TGTGCCAGCAGTTTCGGGACTAGCGGGACCAGCGGCACAGATACGCAGTATTTT. This encodes CASSFGTSGTSGTDTQYF. The V call is TRBV6-5, the J call TRBJ2-3, with TRBD2 matching over 13 bases. Germline V gives CDR1 MNHEY, CDR2 SVGAGI. With 4 bases clipped from V and 1 base from J, the junction kept 8 bases outside the gene matches. This CDR3 spans 18 amino acids.

There are a few counts of this clonotype. V is TRBV25-1 and J is TRBJ1-5; D is uncertain. Germline values: CDR1 MGHDK, CDR2 SYGVNS. The V gene lost 0 bases and the J gene lost 5 bases, with 8 bases spanning the gap. This CDR3 has 14 amino acids. The CDR3 nucleotides are TGTGCCAGCAGTGAATATAGGGATGATCAGCCCCAGCATTTT. Its translation: CASSEYRDDQPQHF.

The rearrangement links TRBV5-6 to TRBJ1-5; 7 bases are a match to TRBD1. Germline V CDR1 and CDR2: SGHDT, YYEEEE. This CDR3 spans 17 amino acids. Trimming removed 2 bases from V and 4 bases from J; junction bases left unmatched: 12. The CDR3 DNA sequence: TGTGCCAGCAGCTTATCATCACAGGGGATTCGAAATCAGCCCCAGCATTTT. It encodes CASSLSSQGIRNQPQHF.

This clonotype was recorded at least ten times. The J gene is TRBJ2-7, the V gene TRBV20-1, with D perhaps TRBD2 (5 bases). With 0 bases removed from V and 3 bases from J, the gap between germline ends came to 12 bases. The germline V gene has CDR1 DFQATT and CDR2 SNEGSKA (reference sequence). CDR3 size: 14 residues. The CDR3 sequence is CSARDGLAGYEQYF. CDR3 bases: TGCAGTGCTAGAGATGGGCTAGCTGGCTACGAGCAGTACTTC.

This clonotype appeared many times. The V call is TRBV7-2, the J call TRBJ1-1; D not resolved. The CDR3 extends over 13 amino acids. Germline assignment: CDR1 SGHTA and CDR2 FQGNSA. V lost 5 bases and J lost 6, with 13 bases in between. The DNA for the CDR3 is TGTGCCAGCAGCCTCGGTCGGGTTGCTGAAGCTTTCTTT. Translated: CASSLGRVAEAFF.